This is a list of T cell receptor beta chains from one sample in a study of shared clonotypes between healthy human individuals. Clones were read by immunoSEQ multiplex PCR, and TCRdb kept only the in-frame ones, dropping some. This table holds about 1,900,000 clones, just under 95% found once. Sequencing was done on a sample of naive CD8+ T cells sorted from blood. These receptors were collected from a man aged 18 to 30 in good health. CDR3s include the opening cysteine and the closing phenylalanine or tryptophan. Each record gives: V gene, D gene, J gene, clone size, CDR3 protein, CDR3 DNA. D genes are given only for firm matches. The size of a clone is reported for some rows only, either as once, few or many, or as a class for expanded clones.

v_gene: TRBV30
d_gene: .
j_gene: TRBJ1-5
abundance: .
CDR3aa: CAWATGVDSNQPQHF
CDR3nt: TGTGCCTGGGCGACCGGGGTTGATAGCAATCAGCCCCAGCATTTT

v_gene: TRBV11-2
d_gene: TRBD2
j_gene: TRBJ2-1
abundance: .
CDR3aa: CASSMSGSSYNEQFF
CDR3nt: TGTGCCAGCAGCATGAGCGGGAGCTCCTACAATGAGCAGTTCTTC

v_gene: TRBV5-1
d_gene: TRBD1
j_gene: TRBJ2-3
abundance: once
CDR3aa: CASSLEGGWADTQYF
CDR3nt: TGCGCCAGCAGCTTGGAAGGGGGCTGGGCAGATACGCAGTATTTT

v_gene: TRBV27
d_gene: TRBD1
j_gene: TRBJ2-7
abundance: .
CDR3aa: CASSFSTGERAYEQYF
CDR3nt: TGTGCCAGCAGTTTTTCTACAGGGGAGAGGGCCTACGAGCAGTACTTC

v_gene: TRBV9
d_gene: .
j_gene: TRBJ1-2
abundance: .
CDR3aa: CASSAYRDTFYGYTF
CDR3nt: TGTGCCAGCAGCGCCTACAGGGACACGTTCTATGGCTACACCTTC

v_gene: TRBV11-2
d_gene: TRBD2
j_gene: TRBJ2-7
abundance: .
CDR3aa: CASSLGGSYEQYF
CDR3nt: TGTGCCAGCAGCCTGGGAGGGTCCTACGAGCAGTACTTC

v_gene: TRBV7-2
d_gene: TRBD1
j_gene: TRBJ2-7
abundance: .
CDR3aa: CASSLAGQGTSYEQYF
CDR3nt: TGTGCCAGCAGCTTAGCCGGACAGGGAACGTCCTACGAGCAGTACTTC

v_gene: TRBV11-2
d_gene: .
j_gene: TRBJ2-2
abundance: .
CDR3aa: CASSLGSTGELFF
CDR3nt: TGTGCCAGCAGCTTGGGCAGCACCGGGGAGCTGTTTTTT

v_gene: TRBV11-2
d_gene: .
j_gene: TRBJ2-1
abundance: .
CDR3aa: CASSLGWGDNEQFF
CDR3nt: TGTGCCAGCAGCTTAGGTTGGGGAGACAATGAGCAGTTCTTC

v_gene: TRBV11-3
d_gene: .
j_gene: TRBJ1-1
abundance: .
CDR3aa: CASSLGVGAEAFF
CDR3nt: TGTGCCAGCAGCTTAGGGGTGGGGGCCGAAGCTTTCTTT

v_gene: TRBV7-3
d_gene: .
j_gene: TRBJ2-3
abundance: .
CDR3aa: CASSPEGQGGDTQYF
CDR3nt: TGTGCCAGCAGCCCCGAGGGGCAGGGAGGAGATACGCAGTATTTT

v_gene: TRBV27
d_gene: TRBD2
j_gene: TRBJ2-3
abundance: .
CDR3aa: CASSPGTSGSWMTDTQYF
CDR3nt: TGTGCCAGCAGTCCAGGGACTAGCGGGAGTTGGATGACAGATACGCAGTATTTT

v_gene: TRBV27
d_gene: TRBD2
j_gene: TRBJ2-2
abundance: .
CDR3aa: CASSPTLAGGPTGELFF
CDR3nt: TGTGCCAGCAGTCCCACGTTAGCGGGAGGGCCGACCGGGGAGCTGTTTTTT

v_gene: TRBV4-1
d_gene: .
j_gene: TRBJ2-7
abundance: .
CDR3aa: CASSPPGFYEQYF
CDR3nt: TGCGCCAGCAGCCCCCCTGGGTTCTACGAGCAGTACTTC

v_gene: TRBV27
d_gene: .
j_gene: TRBJ1-1
abundance: .
CDR3aa: CASSLLAPLGMNTEAFF
CDR3nt: TGTGCCAGCAGTTTACTAGCTCCGCTGGGGATGAACACTGAAGCTTTCTTT

v_gene: TRBV4-1
d_gene: .
j_gene: TRBJ1-2
abundance: .
CDR3aa: CASSQMEGVLGYTF
CDR3nt: TGCGCCAGCAGCCAAATGGAGGGGGTACTTGGCTACACCTTC

v_gene: TRBV19
d_gene: .
j_gene: TRBJ1-5
abundance: .
CDR3aa: CASSIPWGLSNQPQHF
CDR3nt: TGTGCCAGTAGTATTCCCTGGGGTCTTAGCAATCAGCCCCAGCATTTT

v_gene: TRBV4-3
d_gene: .
j_gene: TRBJ1-3
abundance: .
CDR3aa: CASSQDGTGNENTIYF
CDR3nt: TGCGCCAGCAGCCAAGATGGTACAGGGAATGAAAACACCATATATTTT

v_gene: TRBV27
d_gene: TRBD1
j_gene: TRBJ2-5
abundance: .
CDR3aa: CASSPPGQGPETQYF
CDR3nt: TGTGCCAGCAGTCCCCCGGGACAGGGGCCAGAGACCCAGTACTTC

v_gene: TRBV4-3
d_gene: TRBD2
j_gene: TRBJ2-1
abundance: .
CDR3aa: CASSQFTGGSYNEQFF
CDR3nt: TGCGCCAGCAGCCAATTTACGGGAGGGTCCTACAATGAGCAGTTCTTC

v_gene: TRBV19
d_gene: .
j_gene: TRBJ2-7
abundance: .
CDR3aa: CASSALFVRGNPYEQYF
CDR3nt: TGTGCCAGTAGCGCTTTATTCGTCAGGGGAAATCCCTACGAGCAGTACTTC

v_gene: TRBV4-1
d_gene: .
j_gene: TRBJ2-7
abundance: once
CDR3aa: CASSPVMGEYEQYF
CDR3nt: TGCGCCAGCAGCCCGGTGATGGGTGAGTACGAGCAGTACTTC

v_gene: TRBV4-3
d_gene: TRBD2
j_gene: TRBJ2-1
abundance: .
CDR3aa: CASSQDLAGAYNEQFF
CDR3nt: TGCGCCAGCAGCCAAGATCTAGCGGGGGCCTACAATGAGCAGTTCTTC

v_gene: TRBV6-5
d_gene: .
j_gene: TRBJ2-1
abundance: .
CDR3aa: CASSYGQGRGYNEQFF
CDR3nt: TGTGCCAGCAGTTACGGCCAGGGTAGGGGCTACAATGAGCAGTTCTTC

v_gene: TRBV7-8
d_gene: TRBD1
j_gene: TRBJ2-7
abundance: .
CDR3aa: CASSFSPGGSYEQYF
CDR3nt: TGTGCCAGCAGCTTCTCGCCAGGGGGTTCCTACGAGCAGTACTTC

v_gene: TRBV6-5
d_gene: .
j_gene: TRBJ1-1
abundance: .
CDR3aa: CASSYSLNTEAFF
CDR3nt: TGTGCCAGCAGTTATAGTTTGAACACTGAAGCTTTCTTT

v_gene: TRBV7-6
d_gene: TRBD2
j_gene: TRBJ2-3
abundance: .
CDR3aa: CASSPQREGQDTQYF
CDR3nt: TGTGCCAGCAGCCCCCAGCGGGAGGGTCAAGATACGCAGTATTTT

v_gene: TRBV18
d_gene: .
j_gene: TRBJ2-5
abundance: .
CDR3aa: CASSPAPAQGIYLETQYF
CDR3nt: TGTGCCAGCTCACCCGCCCCGGCACAGGGCATCTACCTAGAGACCCAGTACTTC

v_gene: TRBV11-2
d_gene: .
j_gene: TRBJ1-5
abundance: few
CDR3aa: CASSLGQGNQPQHF
CDR3nt: TGTGCCAGCAGCTTAGGCCAGGGCAATCAGCCCCAGCATTTT

v_gene: TRBV2
d_gene: .
j_gene: TRBJ2-1
abundance: .
CDR3aa: CARSGSSYNEQFF
CDR3nt: TGTGCCAGGTCGGGGAGCTCCTACAATGAGCAGTTCTTC

v_gene: TRBV12-5
d_gene: .
j_gene: TRBJ1-1
abundance: few
CDR3aa: CASGQDSVWDTEAFF
CDR3nt: TGTGCTAGTGGTCAGGACAGCGTTTGGGACACTGAAGCTTTCTTT

v_gene: TRBV6-1
d_gene: TRBD2
j_gene: TRBJ2-7
abundance: .
CDR3aa: CASSEYSGSSYEQYF
CDR3nt: TGTGCCAGCAGTGAATATAGCGGGAGCTCCTACGAGCAGTACTTC

v_gene: TRBV2
d_gene: TRBD1
j_gene: TRBJ1-3
abundance: .
CDR3aa: CASGRDSGNTIYF
CDR3nt: TGTGCCAGTGGTAGGGACAGCGGAAACACCATATATTTT

v_gene: TRBV4-3
d_gene: .
j_gene: TRBJ2-3
abundance: .
CDR3aa: CASSQESLLGADTQYF
CDR3nt: TGCGCCAGCAGCCAAGAAAGCCTACTTGGGGCAGATACGCAGTATTTT

v_gene: TRBV19
d_gene: .
j_gene: TRBJ1-2
abundance: .
CDR3aa: CASSGSGSLRGYTF
CDR3nt: TGTGCCAGTAGTGGCTCAGGCTCCTTGCGTGGCTACACCTTC

v_gene: TRBV5-1
d_gene: .
j_gene: TRBJ1-1
abundance: .
CDR3aa: CASSTRGMNTEAFF
CDR3nt: TGCGCCAGCAGCACAAGAGGCATGAACACTGAAGCTTTCTTT

v_gene: TRBV13
d_gene: TRBD1
j_gene: TRBJ2-5
abundance: once
CDR3aa: CASSSTGEGETQYF
CDR3nt: TGTGCCAGCAGCTCCACAGGGGAAGGAGAGACCCAGTACTTC

v_gene: TRBV30
d_gene: .
j_gene: TRBJ1-2
abundance: .
CDR3aa: CAWSWRDFERYGYTF
CDR3nt: TGTGCCTGGTCCTGGCGGGACTTTGAGCGCTATGGCTACACCTTC

v_gene: TRBV9
d_gene: TRBD1
j_gene: TRBJ1-4
abundance: once
CDR3aa: CASSATGGTNEKLFF
CDR3nt: TGTGCCAGCAGCGCCACAGGGGGAACTAATGAAAAACTGTTTTTT

v_gene: TRBV4-1
d_gene: TRBD1
j_gene: TRBJ2-1
abundance: .
CDR3aa: CASSQPTGGQGGEQFF
CDR3nt: TGCGCCAGCAGCCAACCAACGGGGGGACAGGGCGGAGAGCAGTTCTTC

v_gene: TRBV30
d_gene: .
j_gene: TRBJ2-7
abundance: .
CDR3aa: CAWSSGAGDYEQYF
CDR3nt: TGTGCCTGGAGTTCAGGCGCAGGAGACTACGAGCAGTACTTC

v_gene: TRBV7-9
d_gene: .
j_gene: TRBJ1-6
abundance: .
CDR3aa: CASSGWQGVNNSPLHF
CDR3nt: TGTGCCAGCAGCGGCTGGCAAGGGGTAAATAATTCACCCCTCCACTTT

v_gene: TRBV28
d_gene: TRBD1
j_gene: TRBJ2-2
abundance: .
CDR3aa: CASSFRGLVTGELFF
CDR3nt: TGTGCCAGCAGTTTCAGGGGGCTGGTCACCGGGGAGCTGTTTTTT

v_gene: TRBV27
d_gene: TRBD2
j_gene: TRBJ2-7
abundance: .
CDR3aa: CASSFAWTGLPYEQYF
CDR3nt: TGTGCCAGCAGTTTTGCCTGGACGGGACTACCTTACGAGCAGTACTTC

v_gene: TRBV4-1
d_gene: .
j_gene: TRBJ1-2
abundance: .
CDR3aa: CASSHSFSNYGYTF
CDR3nt: TGCGCCAGCAGCCACTCATTCAGTAACTATGGCTACACCTTC

v_gene: TRBV9
d_gene: TRBD2
j_gene: TRBJ2-4
abundance: .
CDR3aa: CASSPLASGSGKNIQYF
CDR3nt: TGTGCCAGCAGCCCCCTAGCTAGCGGGTCAGGCAAAAACATTCAGTACTTC

v_gene: TRBV4-1
d_gene: .
j_gene: TRBJ2-5
abundance: .
CDR3aa: CASSQRSQETQYF
CDR3nt: TGCGCCAGCAGCCAGAGGTCCCAAGAGACCCAGTACTTC